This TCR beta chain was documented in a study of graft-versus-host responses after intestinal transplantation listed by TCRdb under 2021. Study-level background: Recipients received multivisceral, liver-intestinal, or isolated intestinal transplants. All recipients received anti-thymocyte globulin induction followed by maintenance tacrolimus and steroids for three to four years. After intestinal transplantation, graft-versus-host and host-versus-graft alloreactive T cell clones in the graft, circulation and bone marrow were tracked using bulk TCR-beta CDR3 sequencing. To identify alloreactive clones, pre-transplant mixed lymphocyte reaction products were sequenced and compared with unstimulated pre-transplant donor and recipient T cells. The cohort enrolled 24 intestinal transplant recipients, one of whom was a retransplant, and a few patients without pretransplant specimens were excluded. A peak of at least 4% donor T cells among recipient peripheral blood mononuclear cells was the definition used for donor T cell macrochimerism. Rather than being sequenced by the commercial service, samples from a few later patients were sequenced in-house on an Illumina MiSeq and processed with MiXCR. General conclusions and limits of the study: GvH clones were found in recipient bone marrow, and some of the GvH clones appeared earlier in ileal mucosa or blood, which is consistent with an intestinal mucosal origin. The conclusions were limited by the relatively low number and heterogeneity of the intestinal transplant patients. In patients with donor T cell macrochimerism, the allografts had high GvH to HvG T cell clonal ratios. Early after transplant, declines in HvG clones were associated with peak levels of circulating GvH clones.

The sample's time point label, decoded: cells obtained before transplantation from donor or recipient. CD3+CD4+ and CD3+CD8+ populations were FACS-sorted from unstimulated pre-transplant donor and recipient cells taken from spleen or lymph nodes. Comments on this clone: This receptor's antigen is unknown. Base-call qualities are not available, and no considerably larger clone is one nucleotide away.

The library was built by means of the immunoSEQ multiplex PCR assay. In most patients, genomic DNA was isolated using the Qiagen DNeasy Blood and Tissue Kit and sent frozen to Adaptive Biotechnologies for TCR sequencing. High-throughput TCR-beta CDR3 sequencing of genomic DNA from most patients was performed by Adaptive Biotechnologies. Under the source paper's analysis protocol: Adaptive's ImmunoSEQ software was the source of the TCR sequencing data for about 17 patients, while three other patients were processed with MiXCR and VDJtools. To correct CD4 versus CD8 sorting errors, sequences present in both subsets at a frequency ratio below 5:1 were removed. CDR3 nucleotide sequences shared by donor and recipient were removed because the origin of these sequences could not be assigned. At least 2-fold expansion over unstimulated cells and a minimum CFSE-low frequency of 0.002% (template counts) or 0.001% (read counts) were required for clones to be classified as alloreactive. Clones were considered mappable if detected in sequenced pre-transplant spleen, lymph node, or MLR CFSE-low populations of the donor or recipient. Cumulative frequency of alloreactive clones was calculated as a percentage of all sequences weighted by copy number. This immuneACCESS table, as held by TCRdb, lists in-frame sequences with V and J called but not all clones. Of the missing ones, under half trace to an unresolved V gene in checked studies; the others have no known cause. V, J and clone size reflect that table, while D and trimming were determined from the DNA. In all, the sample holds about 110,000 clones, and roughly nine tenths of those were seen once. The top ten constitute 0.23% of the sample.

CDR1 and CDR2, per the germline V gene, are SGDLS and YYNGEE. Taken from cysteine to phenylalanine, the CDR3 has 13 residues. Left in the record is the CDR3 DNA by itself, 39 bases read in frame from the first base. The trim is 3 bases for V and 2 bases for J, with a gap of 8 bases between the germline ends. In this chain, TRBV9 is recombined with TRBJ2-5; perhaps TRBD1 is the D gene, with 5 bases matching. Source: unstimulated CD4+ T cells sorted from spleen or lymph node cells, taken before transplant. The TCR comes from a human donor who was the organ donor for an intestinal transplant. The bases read TGTGCCAGCAGCGCCGACAGACAAGAGACCCAGTACTTC. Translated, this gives CASSADRQETQYF.